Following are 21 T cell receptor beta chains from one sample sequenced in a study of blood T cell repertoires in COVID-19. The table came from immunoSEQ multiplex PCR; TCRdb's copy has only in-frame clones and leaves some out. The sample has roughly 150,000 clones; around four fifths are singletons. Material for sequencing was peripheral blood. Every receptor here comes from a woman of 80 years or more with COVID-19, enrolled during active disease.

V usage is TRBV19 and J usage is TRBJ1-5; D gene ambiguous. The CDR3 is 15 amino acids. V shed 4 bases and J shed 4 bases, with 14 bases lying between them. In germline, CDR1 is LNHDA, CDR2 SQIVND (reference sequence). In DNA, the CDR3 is TGTGCCAGTAGTACCGATATAATAGCAAATCAGCCCCAGCATTTT. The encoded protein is CASSTDIIANQPQHF.

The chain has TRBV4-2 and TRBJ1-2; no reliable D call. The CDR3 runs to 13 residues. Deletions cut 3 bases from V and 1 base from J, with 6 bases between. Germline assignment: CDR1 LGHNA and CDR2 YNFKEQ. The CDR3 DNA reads TGTGCCAGCAGCCAGGAGGGTAACTATGGCTACACCTTC. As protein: CASSQEGNYGYTF.

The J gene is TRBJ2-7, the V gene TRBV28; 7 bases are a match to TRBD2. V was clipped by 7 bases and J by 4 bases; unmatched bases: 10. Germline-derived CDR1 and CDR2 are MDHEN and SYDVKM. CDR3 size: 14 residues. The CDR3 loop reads CASKLGGSGYEQYF. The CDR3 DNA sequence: TGTGCCAGCAAATTAGGCGGGAGCGGTTACGAGCAGTACTTC.

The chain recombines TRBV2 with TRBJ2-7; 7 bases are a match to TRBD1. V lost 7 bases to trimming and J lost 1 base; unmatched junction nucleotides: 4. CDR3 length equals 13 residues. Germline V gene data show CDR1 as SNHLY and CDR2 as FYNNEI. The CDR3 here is CASNPQGSYEQYF. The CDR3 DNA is TGTGCCAGCAACCCACAGGGGTCCTACGAGCAGTACTTC.

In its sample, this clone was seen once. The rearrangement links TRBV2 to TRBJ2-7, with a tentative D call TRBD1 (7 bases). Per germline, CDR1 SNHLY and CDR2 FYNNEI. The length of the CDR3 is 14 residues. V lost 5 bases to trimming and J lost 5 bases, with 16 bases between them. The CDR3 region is CASSPGGRWDEQYF. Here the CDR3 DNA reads TGTGCCAGCAGTCCAGGGGGGCGTTGGGACGAGCAGTACTTC.

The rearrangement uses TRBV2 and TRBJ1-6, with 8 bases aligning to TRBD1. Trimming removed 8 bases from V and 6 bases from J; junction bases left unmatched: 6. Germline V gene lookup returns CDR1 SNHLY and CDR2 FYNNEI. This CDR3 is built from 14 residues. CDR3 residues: CASGQGLSNSPLHF. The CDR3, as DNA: TGTGCCAGCGGACAGGGTCTGTCTAATTCACCCCTCCACTTT.

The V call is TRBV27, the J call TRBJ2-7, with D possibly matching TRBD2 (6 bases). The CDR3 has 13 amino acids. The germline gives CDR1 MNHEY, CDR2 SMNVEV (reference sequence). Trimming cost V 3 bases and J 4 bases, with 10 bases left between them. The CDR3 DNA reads TGTGCCAGCAGTTTTTTGAGCGGGTACGAGCAGTACTTC. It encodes CASSFLSGYEQYF.

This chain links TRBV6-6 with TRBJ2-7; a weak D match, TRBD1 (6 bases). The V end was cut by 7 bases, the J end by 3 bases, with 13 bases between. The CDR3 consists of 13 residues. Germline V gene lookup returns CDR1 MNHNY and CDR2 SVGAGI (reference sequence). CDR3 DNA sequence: TGTGCCAGCACCCTGACAGGAGACTACGAGCAGTACTTC. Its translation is CASTLTGDYEQYF.

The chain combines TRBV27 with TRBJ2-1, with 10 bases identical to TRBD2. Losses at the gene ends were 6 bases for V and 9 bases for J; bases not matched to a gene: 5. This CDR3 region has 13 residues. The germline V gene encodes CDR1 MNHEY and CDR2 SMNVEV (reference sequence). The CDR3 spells CASRLAGAIEQFF. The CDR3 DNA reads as TGTGCCAGCAGGCTAGCGGGAGCTATTGAGCAGTTCTTC.

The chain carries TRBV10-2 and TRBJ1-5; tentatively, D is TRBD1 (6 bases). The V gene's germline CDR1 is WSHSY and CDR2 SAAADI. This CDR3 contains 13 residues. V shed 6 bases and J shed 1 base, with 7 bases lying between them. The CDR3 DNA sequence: TGCGCCAGCAGACAGGGCAGCAATCAGCCCCAGCATTTT. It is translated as CASRQGSNQPQHF.

CDR3 DNA sequence: TGTGCCAGCAGTTCGACAGGGTCTCTTGGTTCACCCCTCCACTTT. It specifies CASSSTGSLGSPLHF. This chain uses TRBV6-5 with TRBJ1-6; 7 nucleotides match TRBD1. The V segment lost 4 bases and the J segment 9 bases; nucleotides outside the gene matches: 9. This CDR3 spans 15 amino acids. Germline V CDR1 and CDR2: MNHEY, SVGAGI.

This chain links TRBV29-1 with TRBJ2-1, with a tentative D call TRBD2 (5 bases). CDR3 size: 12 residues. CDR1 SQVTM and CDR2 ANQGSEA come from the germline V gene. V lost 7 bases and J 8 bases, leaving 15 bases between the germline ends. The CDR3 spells CSAFEGAHEQFF. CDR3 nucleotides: TGCAGCGCGTTCGAGGGTGCGCATGAGCAGTTCTTC.

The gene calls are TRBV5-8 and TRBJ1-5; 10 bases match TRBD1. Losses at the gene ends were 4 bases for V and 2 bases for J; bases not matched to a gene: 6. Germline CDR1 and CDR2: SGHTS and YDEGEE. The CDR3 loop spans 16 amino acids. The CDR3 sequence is CASSLTGTGGNQPQHF. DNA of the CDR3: TGTGCCAGCAGCCTAACCGGGACAGGGGGCAATCAGCCCCAGCATTTT.

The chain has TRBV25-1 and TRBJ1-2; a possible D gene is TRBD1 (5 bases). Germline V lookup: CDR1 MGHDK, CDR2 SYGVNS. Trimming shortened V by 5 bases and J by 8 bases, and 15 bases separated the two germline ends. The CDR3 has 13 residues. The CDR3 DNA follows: TGTGCCAGCAGTTCCCTTGGGGCAGCCGGCTACACCTTC. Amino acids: CASSSLGAAGYTF.

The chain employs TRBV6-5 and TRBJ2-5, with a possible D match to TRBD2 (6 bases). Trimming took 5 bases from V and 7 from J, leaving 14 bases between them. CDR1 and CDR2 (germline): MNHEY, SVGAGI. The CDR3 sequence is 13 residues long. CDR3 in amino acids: CASSKQERATQYF. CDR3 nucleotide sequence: TGTGCCAGCAGTAAACAGGAGCGGGCGACCCAGTACTTC.

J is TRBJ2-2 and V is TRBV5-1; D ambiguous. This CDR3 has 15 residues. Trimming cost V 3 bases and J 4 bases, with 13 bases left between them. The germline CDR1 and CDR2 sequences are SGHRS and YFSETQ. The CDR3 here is CASSSQSRLTGELFF. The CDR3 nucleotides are TGCGCCAGCAGCTCACAAAGCAGGCTCACCGGGGAGCTGTTTTTT.

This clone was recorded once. The CDR3 nucleotides are TGTGCCAGCAGTTACGCCAGTCTAGGGGCTCTTAGTGAGCAGTTCTTC. This gives the protein CASSYASLGALSEQFF. This chain connects TRBV6-5 to TRBJ2-1; D possibly corresponds to TRBD1 (5 bases). The ends were cut back, 2 bases at V and 9 bases at J, with 20 bases in the middle. There are 16 residues in the CDR3. CDR1 and CDR2 (germline): MNHEY, SVGAGI.

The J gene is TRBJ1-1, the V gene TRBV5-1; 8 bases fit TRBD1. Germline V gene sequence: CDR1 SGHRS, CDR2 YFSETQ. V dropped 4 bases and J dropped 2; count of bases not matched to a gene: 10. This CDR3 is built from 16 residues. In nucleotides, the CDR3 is TGCGCCAGCAGCCTCCAGACAGGGGACTATAACACTGAAGCTTTCTTT. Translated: CASSLQTGDYNTEAFF.

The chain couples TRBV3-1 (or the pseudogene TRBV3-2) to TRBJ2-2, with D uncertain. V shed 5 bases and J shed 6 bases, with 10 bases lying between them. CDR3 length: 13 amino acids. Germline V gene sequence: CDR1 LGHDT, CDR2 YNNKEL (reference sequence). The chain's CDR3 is CASSSRRAGELFF. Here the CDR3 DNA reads TGTGCCAGCAGCTCTCGACGGGCCGGGGAGCTGTTTTTT.

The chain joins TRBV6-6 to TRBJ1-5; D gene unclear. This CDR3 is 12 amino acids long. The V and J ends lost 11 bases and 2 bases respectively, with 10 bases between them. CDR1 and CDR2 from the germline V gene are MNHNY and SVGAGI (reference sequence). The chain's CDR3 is CAAGMRNQPQHF. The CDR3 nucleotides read TGTGCCGCGGGTATGCGCAATCAGCCCCAGCATTTT.

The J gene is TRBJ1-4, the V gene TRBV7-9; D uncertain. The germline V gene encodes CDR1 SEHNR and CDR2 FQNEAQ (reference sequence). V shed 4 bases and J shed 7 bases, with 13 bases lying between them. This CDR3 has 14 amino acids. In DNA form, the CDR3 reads TGTGCCAGCAGCTCCACTGCCCTTGGTGAAAAACTGTTTTTT. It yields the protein CASSSTALGEKLFF.